Listed here are 5 T cell receptor beta chains from one sample, sequenced in a study of T cell responses to AZD1222 COVID-19 vaccine (dated by TCRdb to the early 2020s). Libraries were prepared through the immunoSEQ multiplex PCR assay. This immuneACCESS table, as held by TCRdb, lists in-frame sequences with V and J called but not all clones. Of the missing ones, under half trace to an unresolved V gene in checked studies; the others have no known cause. The sample profile shows some 150,000 clones; roughly 90% of them were found once. Less than 1.6% of the sample lies in the top ten. What the time point label conveys for this sample: about 28 days (+/-7) after the second vaccine dose. The sequencing used peripheral blood, collected 28 days after the second AZD1222 dose. Every receptor here comes from an adult who received the AZD1222 COVID-19 vaccine.

The chain links TRBV11-3 to TRBJ2-2; 10 bases are a match to TRBD2. Germline CDR1 and CDR2: SGHNT and YENEEA. J lost 5 bases, V lost 0 bases, and 6 bases had no gene match. The CDR3 is made up of 17 amino acids. The CDR3 coding sequence is TGTGCCAGCAGCTTAGAGGGGCTAGCGGGAGATACCGGGGAGCTGTTTTTT. Protein: CASSLEGLAGDTGELFF.

The CDR3 coding sequence is TGTGCCAGCAGCTTAGTACAGGGGGACTTGAACACTGAAGCTTTCTTT. Amino acids: CASSLVQGDLNTEAFF. This chain connects TRBV11-2 to TRBJ1-1; 8 nucleotides agree with TRBD1. V was pared by 1 base and J by 0 bases, with 4 bases of the junction left unmatched. The CDR3 consists of 16 residues. Per germline, CDR1 SGHAT and CDR2 FQNNGV.

Here the CDR3 reads CASSNPGLGDAQYF. CDR3 coding DNA: TGTGCCAGCAGTAATCCGGGCCTAGGGGATGCGCAGTATTTT. This rearrangement joins TRBV27 to TRBJ2-3; possible D gene TRBD1, 5 bases. Trimming pared 5 bases from V and 10 bases from J, leaving 19 bases between. The length of the CDR3 is 14 residues. The germline gives CDR1 MNHEY, CDR2 SMNVEV (reference sequence).

The rearrangement joins TRBV3-1 (or the pseudogene TRBV3-2) to TRBJ2-7; D gene uncertain. The V gene's germline CDR1 is LGHDT and CDR2 YNNKEL (reference sequence). The CDR3 is 15 residues long. Trimming left V 1 base short and J 0 bases short, with 10 bases between. The CDR3 sequence is CASSQVQESSYEQYF. CDR3 DNA: TGTGCCAGCAGCCAAGTTCAGGAGAGCTCCTACGAGCAGTACTTC.

The rearrangement joins TRBV27 to TRBJ2-4, with D perhaps TRBD1 (5 bases). The germline V gene has CDR1 MNHEY and CDR2 SMNVEV (reference sequence). This CDR3 region has 16 residues. Trimming took off 3 bases at V and 1 base at J, with 13 bases between the two ends. CDR3 sequence (DNA): TGTGCCAGCAGTTTTGTTGGGGCGACGGCCAAAAACATTCAGTACTTC. Its translation: CASSFVGATAKNIQYF.